This T cell receptor beta chain appears in the sequencing data of a study of blood T cells in healthy people across ages. Study-level results: With unsorted PBMCs, a conclusive comparison of naive versus antigen-experienced cells was not possible.

Germline values: CDR1 MNHEY, CDR2 SVGAGI. This CDR3 is 13 amino acids long. V lost 2 bases, J lost 13 bases, and 9 bases stayed unmatched. Details on this clonotype: Its target is unknown.

A J-beta primer mix and a sample-barcoded 5' primer were used in a second PCR of roughly 6 to 11 cycles. TCRdb processed the 5' RACE reads anew with MiXCR; each CDR3 protein has one entry. The table shows 650,000 to 1,000,000 distinct CDR3 sequences, with under 40% occurring only once. The sample taken for sequencing was blood. The sequence came from a man between 18 and 29 years old in good health. The rearrangement links TRBV6-5 to TRBJ2-5, with 8 bases identical to TRBD2. The CDR3 DNA reads as TGTGCCAGCAGTTACGAGGGGACTAGGCCGTTGTACTTC. Translating it yields CASSYEGTRPLYF.